The 24 T cell receptor beta chains listed next were all sequenced from one sample in a study of beta chain features in type 1 diabetes. Every isolated RNA sample was fully reverse transcribed, so sequencing captured expressed TCRB transcripts. Here immunoSEQ multiplex PCR was the method, and the copy in TCRdb shows in-frame clones only, minus some. This repertoire shows some 350,000 clones, around 10% found once; its top ten account for approximately 0.55%. Their specific antigens are unknown. Broader study findings: TCRB CDR3s were moderately but significantly shorter in Type 1 diabetes patients in all four CD4+ subsets.

Sample: central memory CD4+ T cells from blood. The receptors come from a man aged 25-40 years with type 1 diabetes.

There are a few counts of this clone. J is TRBJ1-5 and V is TRBV6-6; no definite D call. Germline lookup yields CDR1 MNHNY and CDR2 SVGAGI (reference sequence). This CDR3 region has 15 residues. V was shortened by 0 bases and J by 0 bases, with 6 bases between the two germline ends. The CDR3 sequence: CASSYSIHSNQPQHF. CDR3 sequence (DNA): TGTGCCAGCAGTTACTCGATACATAGCAATCAGCCCCAGCATTTT.

In its sample, this clone was seen a few times. V usage is TRBV28 and J usage is TRBJ1-2; perhaps TRBD1 as D (5 bases). CDR1 MDHEN and CDR2 SYDVKM come from the germline V gene. Trimming pared 4 bases from V and 4 bases from J, leaving 13 bases between. The CDR3 contains 14 residues. The chain's CDR3 is CASSSPDRVYGYTF. The CDR3 nucleotides read TGTGCCAGCAGTTCCCCAGACAGAGTCTATGGCTACACCTTC.

The chain joins TRBV11-2 to TRBJ1-5, with 7 bases identical to TRBD1. CDR1 SGHAT and CDR2 FQNNGV come from the germline V gene. The V segment lost 5 bases and the J segment 1 base; nucleotides outside the gene matches: 5. The CDR3 sequence is 15 residues long. The DNA for the CDR3 is TGTGCCAGCAGCCCAAAACAGGGGAGCAATCAGCCCCAGCATTTT. Protein product: CASSPKQGSNQPQHF.

This clone was seen a few times. The rearrangement joins TRBV6-4 to TRBJ2-3; D ambiguous. V was clipped by 1 base and J by 5 bases, with 16 bases between them. CDR1 is MRHNA and CDR2 is SNTAGT in the germline V gene. This CDR3 has 16 amino acids. The CDR3 DNA reads TGTGCCAGCAGTGACTTCGACCGGGTAGGCGAAGATACGCAGTATTTT. As protein: CASSDFDRVGEDTQYF.

This clone was detected a few times. The rearrangement uses TRBV4-2 and TRBJ1-2, with D unclear. V was trimmed by 0 bases and J by 3 bases, leaving 11 bases between them. The CDR3 runs to 15 residues. Germline V CDR1 and CDR2: LGHNA, YNFKEQ. CDR3 DNA sequence: TGTGCCAGCAGCCAAGATTTCGACCGTGACTATGGCTACACCTTC. Translated, it gives CASSQDFDRDYGYTF.

This chain links TRBV9 with TRBJ1-2, with D hard to call. V was cut by 5 bases and J by 5 bases, with 25 bases left in between. In germline, CDR1 is SGDLS, CDR2 YYNGEE. This CDR3 comprises 17 residues. CDR3 region: CASSRSTRTFEYYGYTF. CDR3 nucleotides: TGTGCCAGCAGTCGATCCACAAGAACCTTTGAATATTATGGCTACACCTTC.

This clone has only a few counts. The chain carries TRBV2 and TRBJ1-2; no reliable D call. Per germline, CDR1 SNHLY and CDR2 FYNNEI. V lost 4 bases and J lost 7, with 13 bases in between. CDR3 length equals 13 residues. The CDR3 here is CASSVETYRGYTF. CDR3 DNA: TGTGCCAGCAGTGTCGAGACCTATCGTGGCTACACCTTC.

This clone was counted at least ten times. The chain uses TRBV10-3 and TRBJ1-5, with 7 nucleotides matching TRBD1. There are 13 residues in the CDR3. In germline, CDR1 is ENHRY, CDR2 SYGVKD. V shed 6 bases and J 3 bases; nucleotides not matched to a gene: 2. The CDR3 DNA reads TGTGCCATCAGGGGACAGCTCAATCAGCCCCAGCATTTT. This encodes CAIRGQLNQPQHF.

This clone has just a few counts. The rearrangement uses TRBV6-6 and TRBJ2-5, with D possibly matching TRBD1 (6 bases). The closer fit of TRBJ2-7 to the DNA end suggests the J call may be wrong. The CDR3 consists of 15 residues. Germline loops: CDR1 MNHNY, CDR2 SVGAGI (reference sequence). This chain's CDR3 is CASSYRQARSYEQYF. As DNA, the CDR3 is TGTGCCAGCAGTTACAGACAGGCACGCTCCTACGAGCAGTACTTC.

This clone appeared a few times. V is TRBV2 and J is TRBJ2-2; 9 nucleotides agree with TRBD1. The CDR3 extends over 14 amino acids. In germline, CDR1 is SNHLY, CDR2 FYNNEI. V gave up 6 bases and J gave up 5 bases; unmatched junction bases: 4. CDR3 region: CASSRDRDTGELFF. The CDR3 region has the DNA TGTGCCAGCAGCCGGGACAGGGATACCGGGGAGCTGTTTTTT.

This clone came up many times. This chain links TRBV27 with TRBJ2-7, with D possibly called TRBD1 or TRBD2 (5 bases each). Trimming left V 6 bases short and J 2 bases short, with 14 bases between. From germline, CDR1 is MNHEY and CDR2 SMNVEV (reference sequence). CDR3 length equals 14 residues. The DNA of the CDR3 is TGTGCCAGCAGGGGGCGACTATCAACCTACGAGCAGTACTTC. It codes for CASRGRLSTYEQYF.

The table lists this clone with many counts. The rearrangement joins TRBV7-2 to TRBJ2-5; perhaps D is TRBD1 or TRBD2 (5 bases each). Trimming left V 6 bases short and J 5 bases short, with 16 bases between. This CDR3 has 14 residues. The germline V gene encodes CDR1 SGHTA and CDR2 FQGNSA. This CDR3 is CASRFSLGEETQYF. Written as DNA, the CDR3 is TGTGCCAGCAGATTCAGTCTGGGGGAGGAGACCCAGTACTTC.

This clone was seen more than once but under ten times. Other DNA variants within this sample encode the same CDR3. The V gene is TRBV5-6, the J gene TRBJ2-3; 9 bases agree with TRBD1. With V trimmed by 5 bases and J by 1 base, 5 bases remained unmatched. The CDR3 is 15 amino acids. Germline V gene lookup returns CDR1 SGHDT and CDR2 YYEEEE. The CDR3 spells CASSRTGEGTDTQYF. The CDR3 region has the DNA TGTGCCAGCAGTCGGACAGGGGAGGGCACAGATACGCAGTATTTT.

This sequence joins TRBV9 and TRBJ2-5; 10 bases line up with TRBD1. The CDR3 is 16 residues long. CDR1 and CDR2 (germline): SGDLS, YYNGEE. V shed 0 bases, J shed 2 bases, and the junction held 4 bases outside the gene matches. The CDR3 DNA follows: TGTGCCAGCAGCGTAGGGGACAGGGGAGGTCAAGAGACCCAGTACTTC. Residues: CASSVGDRGGQETQYF.

This clone was seen repeatedly, ten times or more. The chain recombines TRBV13 with TRBJ2-7, with 13 bases identical to TRBD2. The V and J ends lost 8 bases and 4 bases, in that order; junction bases with no gene match: 2. From germline, CDR1 is PRHDT and CDR2 FYEKMQ (reference sequence). CDR3 length: 13 amino acids. The CDR3 DNA sequence: TGTGCCAGCGGACTAGCGGGAGTTTACGAGCAGTACTTC. Encoded protein: CASGLAGVYEQYF. Drawing the rest from reference TRBV13 and TRBJ2-7, the complete variable domain is AAGVIQSPRHLIKEKRETATLKCYPIPRHDTVYWYQQGPGQDPQFLISFYEKMQSDKGSIPDRFSAQQFSDYHSELNMSSLELGDSALYFCASGLAGVYEQYFGPGTRLTVT.

This clone was found a few times. The CDR3 DNA reads as TGTGCCAGCAGCAGGGGGGACAGGGCTTCGGAGACCCAGTACTTC. Translation: CASSRGDRASETQYF. V usage is TRBV9 and J usage is TRBJ2-5; 9 bases fit TRBD1. The germline CDR1 and CDR2 sequences are SGDLS and YYNGEE. The V segment lost 4 bases and the J segment 5 bases; nucleotides outside the gene matches: 9. The CDR3 is 15 residues long.

V is TRBV5-6 and J is TRBJ2-5, with D maybe TRBD1 (6 bases). V shed 2 bases and J shed 1 base, with 12 bases lying between them. In germline, CDR1 is SGHDT, CDR2 YYEEEE. This CDR3 has 15 amino acids. CDR3 sequence: CASSFRSQGQETQYF. The CDR3 DNA reads TGTGCCAGCAGCTTCCGATCACAGGGCCAAGAGACCCAGTACTTC.

In this sample, this clone turned up a few times. In DNA, the CDR3 is TGTGCCAGCAGCTTAGGGAACAGTTATAATGAAAAACTGTTTTTT. It codes for CASSLGNSYNEKLFF. The chain couples TRBV7-9 to TRBJ1-4; D unclear. V was clipped by 1 base and J by 4 bases, with 10 bases between them. Germline CDR1 and CDR2: SEHNR and FQNEAQ (reference sequence). This CDR3 region has 15 residues.

The chain is built from TRBV25-1 and TRBJ1-2, with a weak D call TRBD1 (6 bases). V gave up 6 bases and J gave up 4 bases, with 15 bases separating them. This CDR3 has 14 residues. Germline assignment: CDR1 MGHDK and CDR2 SYGVNS. DNA for the CDR3: TGTGCCAGCAGCTTAGCGTCGGACAGCTATGGCTACACCTTC. Protein sequence: CASSLASDSYGYTF.

This clone has just a few counts. The chain links TRBV5-1 to TRBJ2-3, with 9 bases lining up with TRBD1. J gave up 11 bases and V 1 base, and 5 bases lay outside the gene matches. Germline loops: CDR1 SGHRS, CDR2 YFSETQ. CDR3 length: 13 amino acids. This CDR3 reads CASSLSQGAVQYF. The CDR3 DNA is TGCGCCAGCAGCTTGTCACAGGGGGCGGTGCAGTATTTT.

This clone was counted at least ten times. As DNA, the CDR3 is TGTGCCAGCAGCCTGGCTGGACAGGGGAGGAATGAGCAGTTCTTC. Protein sequence: CASSLAGQGRNEQFF. V and J are TRBV7-9 and TRBJ2-1; 9 positions match TRBD1. CDR1 and CDR2 from the germline V gene are SEHNR and FQNEAQ (reference sequence). There are 15 residues in the CDR3. After removal of 5 bases from V and 7 bases from J, the junction contained 9 bases not matched to a gene.

This clone was seen only a few times. The chain couples TRBV9 to TRBJ1-1, with a weak D call TRBD1 (6 bases). From germline, CDR1 is SGDLS and CDR2 YYNGEE. With 3 bases removed from V and 2 bases from J, the gap between germline ends came to 14 bases. The CDR3 runs 15 residues. CDR3 sequence reads: CASSASGTPNTEAFF. DNA for the CDR3: TGTGCCAGCAGCGCCTCGGGGACACCCAACACTGAAGCTTTCTTT. Based on the CDR3 plus reference TRBV9 and TRBJ1-1, the full variable domain is DSGVTQTPKHLITATGQRVTLRCSPRSGDLSVYWYQQSLDQGLQFLIQYYNGEERAKGNILERFSAQQFPDLHSELNLSSLELGDSALYFCASSASGTPNTEAFFGQGTRLTVV.

The genes are TRBV28 and TRBJ1-1; D unresolved. Germline V gene sequence: CDR1 MDHEN, CDR2 SYDVKM. The length of the CDR3 is 12 residues. Trimming left V 6 bases short and J 11 bases short, with 16 bases between. The CDR3 region has the DNA TGTGCCAGCAGGGATTCACCCTCGAGGGCTTTCTTT. Translated, it gives CASRDSPSRAFF.

This clone was counted between two and nine times. The chain carries TRBV4-2 and TRBJ1-5; 7 bases are shared with TRBD1. Germline trimming cut 0 bases from V and 0 bases from J; bases unmatched to any gene: 5. The CDR3 has 17 amino acids. Germline lookup yields CDR1 LGHNA and CDR2 YNFKEQ. In DNA form, the CDR3 reads TGTGCCAGCAGCCAAGATCCGGGACAGCATAGCAATCAGCCCCAGCATTTT. As protein: CASSQDPGQHSNQPQHF.